This entry lists 21 T cell receptor beta chains sequenced from one sample in a study of CD8+ T cells in alopecia areata. Extracted RNA was reverse transcribed into cDNA, the sequencing template. TCRdb's copy holds only in-frame clones and misses some; the assay was immunoSEQ multiplex PCR. The sample lists about 69,000 clones, under 75% occurring once. This material consisted of CD8+ T cells sorted from blood, taken at week 0. These receptors came from a human donor with alopecia areata.

V is TRBV5-1 and J is TRBJ1-1, with D maybe TRBD1 (6 bases). V lost 4 bases and J 0 bases, leaving 19 bases between the germline ends. CDR3 length: 17 amino acids. Germline assignment: CDR1 SGHRS and CDR2 YFSETQ. CDR3 coding DNA: TGCGCCAGCAGCAGACTACAGGGAAGGGAGATGAACACTGAAGCTTTCTTT. This gives the protein CASSRLQGREMNTEAFF.

This clone turned up a few times. V gene TRBV28 combines with J gene TRBJ2-1; 15 nucleotides line up with TRBD2. The trim removed 7 bases at V and 9 bases at J, leaving 10 bases unmatched. This CDR3 has 16 amino acids. Germline CDR1 and CDR2: MDHEN and SYDVKM. This CDR3 reads CASIPGLAGGWGEQFF. In DNA, the CDR3 is TGTGCCAGCATCCCGGGACTAGCGGGAGGTTGGGGTGAGCAGTTCTTC.

The chain employs TRBV29-1 and TRBJ1-2, with D perhaps matching TRBD1 (5 bases). The CDR3 consists of 16 residues. Germline CDR1 is SQVTM and CDR2 is ANQGSEA. V was pared by 0 bases and J by 7 bases, with 21 bases between. The CDR3 DNA is TGCAGCGTTGAAGACCCTTTGACAGTATCCTTTAGTGGCTACACCTTC. It yields the protein CSVEDPLTVSFSGYTF.

The chain recombines TRBV6-5 with TRBJ1-1; no firm D call. The ends were cut back, 7 bases at V and 0 bases at J, with 15 bases in the middle. The CDR3 consists of 15 residues. Per the germline V gene, CDR1 is MNHEY and CDR2 is SVGAGI. The CDR3, as DNA: TGTGCCAGCACCGAGACCCCTGATCTGAACACTGAAGCTTTCTTT. It yields the protein CASTETPDLNTEAFF.

The chain employs TRBV7-2 and TRBJ1-2; D may be TRBD1 (5 bases). The V gene lost 5 bases and the J gene lost 3 bases, with 19 bases spanning the gap. CDR1 SGHTA and CDR2 FQGNSA come from the germline V gene. The CDR3 totals 16 residues. For the CDR3, the DNA is TGTGCCAGCAGCCCAGTTCCGAGACAGCCGCACTATGGCTACACCTTC. Protein: CASSPVPRQPHYGYTF.

This chain links TRBV5-6 with TRBJ2-5, with 8 bases that match TRBD2. The CDR3 is 16 residues long. V trimming: 0 bases; J trimming: 2 bases; junction bases outside the gene matches: 6. Germline CDR1 and CDR2: SGHDT and YYEEEE. CDR3 residues: CASSLVLAGRQETQYF. CDR3 in DNA: TGTGCCAGCAGCTTGGTGCTAGCGGGTCGTCAAGAGACCCAGTACTTC.

J is TRBJ2-7 and V is TRBV6-5; D unresolved. Trimming stripped 2 bases from V and 5 bases from J, with 13 bases between. The length of the CDR3 is 14 residues. Germline V gives CDR1 MNHEY, CDR2 SVGAGI. CDR3 in amino acids: CASSYNLGMDEQYF. CDR3 in DNA: TGTGCCAGCAGTTACAATCTGGGGATGGACGAGCAGTACTTC.

The count of this clone is one. This rearrangement joins TRBV5-1 to TRBJ1-2; no firm D call. The CDR3 extends over 15 amino acids. The ends were cut back, 7 bases at V and 3 bases at J, with 19 bases in the middle. Germline assignment: CDR1 SGHRS and CDR2 YFSETQ. The DNA of the CDR3 is TGCGCCAGCCGGGGTGAGGCCGGGTTCTACTATGGCTACACCTTC. Its translation: CASRGEAGFYYGYTF.

The chain has TRBV7-3 and TRBJ2-5; the match to TRBD2 covers 11 bases. CDR1 and CDR2 (germline): SGHTA, FQGTGA. Trimming took 0 bases from V and 0 from J; bases not matched to a gene: 6. The length of the CDR3 is 18 residues. The CDR3: CASSLTSTGLADQETQYF. CDR3 sequence (DNA): TGTGCCAGCAGCTTAACGTCGACGGGACTAGCGGACCAAGAGACCCAGTACTTC. The variable domain in full, with the rest retrieved from reference TRBV7-3 and TRBJ2-5, is GAGVSQTPSNKVTEKGKYVELRCDPISGHTALYWYRQSLGQGPEFLIYFQGTGAADDSGLPNDRFFAVRPEGSVSTLKIQRTERGDSAVYLCASSLTSTGLADQETQYFGPGTRLLVL.

This clone was seen more than once but under ten times. This sequence joins TRBV10-3 and TRBJ2-7, with a tentative D call TRBD2 (6 bases). This CDR3 region has 14 residues. CDR1 ENHRY and CDR2 SYGVKD come from the germline V gene. V was cut by 4 bases and J by 2 bases, with 12 bases left in between. The CDR3 loop reads CAISAAGSTYEQYF. CDR3 nucleotide sequence: TGTGCCATCAGTGCGGCGGGGTCCACCTACGAGCAGTACTTC.

This clone was picked up a small number of times. The chain recombines TRBV7-9 with TRBJ1-5; no clear D. Per the germline V gene, CDR1 is SEHNR and CDR2 is FQNEAQ (reference sequence). V lost 1 base and J 7 bases, leaving 5 bases between the germline ends. The CDR3 runs 12 residues. In nucleotides, the CDR3 is TGTGCCAGCAGCTTAGACGTCCAGCCCCAGCATTTT. Encoded protein: CASSLDVQPQHF.

The gene calls are TRBV5-6 and TRBJ2-7; a possible D gene is TRBD1 (6 bases). V lost 2 bases to trimming and J lost 1 base, with 10 bases between them. The germline CDR1 and CDR2 sequences are SGHDT and YYEEEE. This CDR3 has 14 amino acids. CDR3 sequence reads: CASSFGTPSYEQYF. The CDR3 nucleotides are TGTGCCAGCAGCTTCGGGACACCTTCCTACGAGCAGTACTTC.

This chain uses TRBV27 with TRBJ2-7; TRBD2 might be the D (5 bases). Trimming removed 0 bases from V and 7 bases from J, with 10 bases in between. CDR3 length: 13 amino acids. Germline-derived CDR1 and CDR2 are MNHEY and SMNVEV (reference sequence). CDR3 DNA sequence: TGTGCCAGCAGTTTATCAGTCTCGGGGGAGCAGTACTTC. It specifies CASSLSVSGEQYF.

This sequence joins TRBV29-1 and TRBJ1-5, with 9 bases fitting TRBD1. CDR3 length equals 15 residues. V gave up 6 bases and J gave up 1 base; unmatched junction bases: 7. The germline gives CDR1 SQVTM, CDR2 ANQGSEA. CDR3 nucleotide sequence: TGCAGCGTGGTGTCCGGGACAGGGAGCAATCAGCCCCAGCATTTT. Its translation: CSVVSGTGSNQPQHF. The whole variable domain, remainder taken from reference TRBV29-1 and TRBJ1-5, is SAVISQKPSRDICQRGTSLTIQCQVDSQVTMMFWYRQQPGQSLTLIATANQGSEATYESGFVIDKFPISRPNLTFSTLTVSNMSPEDSSIYLCSVVSGTGSNQPQHFGDGTRLSIL.

This clone was detected only a few times. The V call is TRBV7-9, the J call TRBJ2-7; TRBD2 aligns across 10 bases. The trim removed 5 bases at V and 4 bases at J, leaving 8 bases unmatched. Germline V gene lookup returns CDR1 SEHNR and CDR2 FQNEAQ (reference sequence). The CDR3 loop spans 15 amino acids. As DNA, the CDR3 is TGTGCCAGCAGCGAAGAGCGGGAGGGTTATTACGAGCAGTACTTC. Translated, it gives CASSEEREGYYEQYF.

By share, this clone counts as medium-sized. Additional DNA sequences in this sample encode the identical CDR3. This chain links TRBV5-4 with TRBJ2-1; no clear D. The V end lost 7 bases, the J end lost 5 bases, and 7 bases lay between the germline ends. Germline assignment: CDR1 SGHNT and CDR2 YYREEE (reference sequence). This CDR3 is 11 amino acids long. The CDR3 is CASSLNNEQFF. CDR3 bases: TGTGCCAGCTCCTTGAACAATGAGCAGTTCTTC.

V gene TRBV5-1 combines with J gene TRBJ2-3, with 7 bases that match TRBD1. V gave up 8 bases and J gave up 1 base; unmatched junction bases: 4. The CDR3 extends over 13 amino acids. In germline, CDR1 is SGHRS, CDR2 YFSETQ. The CDR3 is CASKQGRTDTQYF. CDR3 nucleotide sequence: TGCGCCAGTAAACAGGGGCGCACAGATACGCAGTATTTT.

The chain joins TRBV6-5 to TRBJ2-3; D is uncertain. CDR3 size: 14 residues. Germline CDR1 MNHEY, CDR2 SVGAGI. The V gene lost 6 bases and the J gene lost 5 bases, with 15 bases spanning the gap. CDR3 residues: CASSALKDRDTQYF. The CDR3 DNA reads TGTGCCAGCAGCGCCTTGAAGGATCGAGATACGCAGTATTTT.

The chain recombines TRBV27 with TRBJ1-1; D call uncertain. CDR3 length equals 11 residues. V was clipped by 8 bases and J by 7 bases, with 11 bases between them. The germline V gene encodes CDR1 MNHEY and CDR2 SMNVEV (reference sequence). CDR3 DNA sequence: TGTGCCAGCCGCCGGAGCAGTGAAGCTTTCTTT. Translating gives CASRRSSEAFF.

The sample holds one count of this clone. V is TRBV5-1 and J is TRBJ1-5, with 11 bases that match TRBD1. J lost 8 bases, V lost 4 bases, and 11 bases had no gene match. The CDR3 is 16 amino acids. Germline V gene sequence: CDR1 SGHRS, CDR2 YFSETQ. DNA of the CDR3: TGCGCCAGCAGCCCAGGACGGACAGGGGGCGCGGAGCCCCAGCATTTT. Translated: CASSPGRTGGAEPQHF.

V and J are TRBV5-1 and TRBJ2-2; no reliable D call. This CDR3 is 11 amino acids long. V was clipped by 5 bases and J by 6 bases, with 5 bases between them. CDR1 is SGHRS and CDR2 is YFSETQ in the germline V gene. This chain's CDR3 is CASRTAGELFF. CDR3 in DNA: TGCGCCAGCAGGACCGCCGGGGAGCTGTTTTTT.